This T cell receptor beta chain was profiled in a study of tumor and adjacent non-tumor tissue in lung cancer. As for the study in general: Aged about 30 to 76 years, patients included roughly ten men and about five women with stage I to III disease. The study, taken as a whole, reports: TCR diversity was significantly greater in tumor than normal lung tissue. Patients with more diverse tumor TCRs had worse survival.

RNA was extracted from bulk tissue without any cell sorting. More than 3 cm separated this lung sample from the edge of the tumor. Between August and November 2014, newly diagnosed, chemotherapy-naive lung cancer patients underwent thoracic surgery in China. This clonotype was counted many times. Its antigen is as yet unknown. The CDR3 covers 15 residues. Trimming removed 1 base from V and 5 bases from J, with 14 bases in between. CDR1 is SGHAT, CDR2 FQNNGV, per germline. A modified ARM-PCR protocol with three rounds of nested PCR amplified TCRbeta. TCRdb passed the multiplex PCR reads through MiXCR, listing each CDR3 protein once. The sample has 50,000 to 60,000 distinct CDR3 sequences, about 70% seen once.

This chain joins TRBV11-2 and TRBJ1-2; D may be TRBD1 (5 bases). This clonotype was sampled from a woman in her sixties with non-small cell lung cancer. The sequencing input was distant non-tumor lung tissue. The CDR3 sequence is CASSLVYGGSYGYTF. DNA of the CDR3: TGTGCCAGCAGCTTAGTCTACGGGGGAAGTTATGGCTACACCTTC.